One sample yielded the 21 T cell receptor beta chains listed below, sequenced in a study of CD8+ T cells in alopecia areata. Treatment given: oral pan-JAK inhibitor, 5-10 mg twice daily. RNA extraction and reverse transcription yielded cDNA as sequencing template. Profiling relied on immunoSEQ multiplex PCR, and the TCRdb table lists in-frame clones only, not all of them. The repertoire holds a few hundred thousand clones, with roughly two fifths as singletons. This material consisted of CD4+ T cells sorted from blood, taken at approximately week 30, from a patient treated with tofacitinib. These receptors were collected from a human donor with alopecia areata.

V usage is TRBV29-1 and J usage is TRBJ1-1, with unresolved D. The CDR3 is 13 amino acids. The V end lost 5 bases, the J end lost 0 bases, and 10 bases lay between the germline ends. Germline loops: CDR1 SQVTM, CDR2 ANQGSEA. In nucleotides, the CDR3 is TGCAGCGTTCGCCCATTAATGAACACTGAAGCTTTCTTT. Protein sequence: CSVRPLMNTEAFF.

This chain joins TRBV4-1 and TRBJ2-7, with D unclear. The CDR3 contains 13 residues. CDR1 is MGHRA, CDR2 YSYEKL, per germline. The V and J ends lost 0 bases and 3 bases respectively, with 6 bases between them. The CDR3 sequence: CASSQEWGYEQYF. CDR3 sequence (DNA): TGCGCCAGCAGCCAAGAATGGGGCTACGAGCAGTACTTC.

The chain carries TRBV30 and TRBJ2-7, with D tentatively TRBD2 (5 bases). V was cut by 3 bases and J by 7 bases, with 13 bases left in between. The CDR3 consists of 12 residues. Germline V gene sequence: CDR1 GTSNPN, CDR2 SVGIG (reference sequence). Here the CDR3 reads CAWRAGTGEQYF. The CDR3 coding sequence is TGTGCCTGGAGAGCAGGTACGGGGGAGCAGTACTTC.

The chain recombines TRBV20-1 with TRBJ2-1; D gene ambiguous. CDR3 length equals 10 residues. The V gene's germline CDR1 is DFQATT and CDR2 SNEGSKA (reference sequence). V dropped 1 base and J dropped 13 bases, with 8 bases sitting between them. The chain's CDR3 is CSARGRVQFF. CDR3 DNA: TGCAGTGCTAGAGGGCGAGTACAGTTCTTC.

The rearrangement joins TRBV6-1 to TRBJ2-3, with unresolved D. Per the germline V gene, CDR1 is MNHNS and CDR2 is SASEGT. CDR3 length: 12 amino acids. With 7 bases removed from V and 4 bases from J, the gap between germline ends came to 9 bases. DNA for the CDR3: TGTGCCAGCATCGGAAGTTCAGATACGCAGTATTTT. It encodes CASIGSSDTQYF.

The chain combines TRBV5-4 with TRBJ2-5; 12 bases align to TRBD2. The junction had 4 bases not matched to a gene; V was cut back by 4 bases and J by 3 bases. There are 15 residues in the CDR3. Looked up from germline, CDR1 is SGHNT and CDR2 is YYREEE (reference sequence). Written as DNA, the CDR3 is TGTGCCAGCAGCCAGAGACTAGCGGGAGAAGAGACCCAGTACTTC. Translating gives CASSQRLAGEETQYF.

This clone was seen once. The chain joins TRBV5-1 to TRBJ2-7; 9 nucleotides agree with TRBD1. In germline, CDR1 is SGHRS, CDR2 YFSETQ. CDR3 length equals 18 residues. V lost 0 bases, J lost 2 bases, and 12 bases stayed unmatched. The chain's CDR3 is CASSLGSIGQGPTYEQYF. Here the CDR3 DNA reads TGCGCCAGCAGCTTGGGGTCTATCGGACAGGGGCCGACCTACGAGCAGTACTTC.

This clone has more than one count but fewer than ten. The chain has TRBV10-3 and TRBJ2-7; the D gene is possibly TRBD2 (5 bases). CDR1 is ENHRY and CDR2 is SYGVKD in the germline V gene. The CDR3 runs 15 residues. V was trimmed by 6 bases and J by 4 bases, leaving 19 bases between them. The CDR3 is CAIRTRGSKAYEQYF. The CDR3 region has the DNA TGTGCCATCAGGACCCGGGGATCCAAGGCGTACGAGCAGTACTTC.

The chain couples TRBV23-1 to TRBJ1-5; 10 positions match TRBD1. TRBV23-1 counts as an open reading frame of uncertain function. The CDR3 has 20 amino acids. With V trimmed by 5 bases and J by 4 bases, 20 bases remained unmatched. The CDR3 reads CASSINHRDRGRKANQPQHF. In DNA, the CDR3 is TGCGCCAGCAGTATCAATCATCGGGACAGGGGAAGGAAGGCGAATCAGCCCCAGCATTTT.

This clone occurred a few times. This chain uses TRBV7-2 with TRBJ2-1; D is unresolved. Trimming took 1 base from V and 9 from J, leaving 10 bases between them. Germline CDR1 SGHTA, CDR2 FQGNSA. This CDR3 region has 13 residues. CDR3 amino acids: CASSLGPSGEQFF. CDR3 in DNA: TGTGCCAGCAGCTTAGGTCCGTCAGGTGAGCAGTTCTTC. The complete variable domain, with remaining parts taken from reference TRBV7-2 and TRBJ2-1, reads GAGVSQSPSNKVTEKGKDVELRCDPISGHTALYWYRQSLGQGLEFLIYFQGNSAPDKSGLPSDRFSAERTGGSVSTLTIQRTQQEDSAVYLCASSLGPSGEQFFGPGTRLTVL.

The chain couples TRBV5-1 to TRBJ1-5, with D unresolved. V was trimmed by 1 base and J by 5 bases, leaving 10 bases between them. This CDR3 contains 14 residues. Germline V gives CDR1 SGHRS, CDR2 YFSETQ. CDR3 amino acids: CASSLSSGDQPQHF. The CDR3 nucleotides are TGCGCCAGCAGCTTGTCGAGTGGAGATCAGCCCCAGCATTTT. Variable domain in full (rest from reference TRBV5-1 and TRBJ1-5): KAGVTQTPRYLIKTRGQQVTLSCSPISGHRSVSWYQQTPGQGLQFLFEYFSETQRNKGNFPGRFSGRQFSNSRSEMNVSTLELGDSALYLCASSLSSGDQPQHFGDGTRLSIL.

The V gene is TRBV5-1, the J gene TRBJ1-2; D gene uncertain. CDR3 length: 12 residues. From germline, CDR1 is SGHRS and CDR2 YFSETQ. Trimming cost V 5 bases and J 1 base, with 6 bases left between them. CDR3 sequence (DNA): TGCGCCAGCAGTCAAGATAACTATGGCTACACCTTC. Its translation: CASSQDNYGYTF.

This sequence joins TRBV4-1 and TRBJ2-7; maybe TRBD2 (7 bases). V lost 4 bases and J 0 bases, leaving 16 bases between the germline ends. Germline V gene data show CDR1 as MGHRA and CDR2 as YSYEKL. The CDR3 extends over 16 amino acids. CDR3 loop: CASSPGGGGGSYEQYF. CDR3 nucleotides: TGCGCCAGCAGCCCCGGTGGAGGGGGGGGCTCCTACGAGCAGTACTTC.

This clone has just a few counts. The CDR3 loop is CASSEWDPLARGYTF. DNA of the CDR3: TGTGCCAGCAGTGAATGGGACCCTCTCGCCCGTGGCTACACCTTC. V is TRBV25-1 and J is TRBJ1-2; perhaps TRBD1 as D (5 bases). CDR1 MGHDK and CDR2 SYGVNS come from the germline V gene. There are 15 residues in the CDR3. V was cut by 1 base and J by 7 bases, with 16 bases left in between.

This clone was seen more than once but under ten times. This rearrangement joins TRBV14 to TRBJ2-1, with 11 bases fitting TRBD2. Germline values: CDR1 SGHDN, CDR2 FVKESK. V shed 2 bases and J 0 bases; nucleotides not matched to a gene: 12. The CDR3 extends over 20 amino acids. The CDR3 reads CASSQKPRTSGLSSYNEQFF. CDR3 sequence (DNA): TGTGCCAGCAGCCAAAAACCAAGGACTAGCGGGCTCAGCTCCTACAATGAGCAGTTCTTC.

The chain employs TRBV30 and TRBJ2-1; D unclear. Germline-derived CDR1 and CDR2 are GTSNPN and SVGIG (reference sequence). V was clipped by 3 bases and J by 9 bases, with 12 bases between them. The CDR3 has 12 residues. CDR3 amino acids: CAWRGIFGEQFF. CDR3 coding DNA: TGTGCCTGGAGGGGCATATTTGGTGAGCAGTTCTTC.

The chain joins TRBV28 to TRBJ2-7; tentatively, D is TRBD2 (6 bases). Germline-derived CDR1 and CDR2 are MDHEN and SYDVKM. CDR3 length equals 12 residues. With 5 bases removed from V and 3 bases from J, the gap between germline ends came to 8 bases. CDR3 DNA sequence: TGTGCCAGCAGTGCGACTAGCTACGAGCAGTACTTC. Its translation is CASSATSYEQYF.

The chain is built from TRBV29-1 and TRBJ1-5; the D gene is possibly TRBD1 (6 bases). The CDR3 length is 13 residues. V lost 4 bases, J lost 6 bases, and 13 bases lay in between. CDR1 is SQVTM, CDR2 ANQGSEA, per germline. DNA for the CDR3: TGCAGCGTTGCCGTAACAGGGCCTCAGCCCCAGCATTTT. Translation gives CSVAVTGPQPQHF. Filled out from reference TRBV29-1 and TRBJ1-5, the complete variable domain reads SAVISQKPSRDICQRGTSLTIQCQVDSQVTMMFWYRQQPGQSLTLIATANQGSEATYESGFVIDKFPISRPNLTFSTLTVSNMSPEDSSIYLCSVAVTGPQPQHFGDGTRLSIL.

This rearrangement joins TRBV10-3 to TRBJ2-1; 10 bases agree with TRBD1. The germline V gene encodes CDR1 ENHRY and CDR2 SYGVKD. This CDR3 region has 15 residues. The trim removed 6 bases at V and 2 bases at J, leaving 4 bases unmatched. The CDR3 spells CAISLTGGTYNEQFF. In nucleotides, the CDR3 is TGTGCCATCAGCCTGACAGGGGGCACCTACAATGAGCAGTTCTTC.

The chain couples TRBV4-1 to TRBJ2-5; 10 nucleotides agree with TRBD2. With 2 bases clipped from V and 2 bases from J, the junction kept 2 bases outside the gene matches. Germline assignment: CDR1 MGHRA and CDR2 YSYEKL. The CDR3 totals 15 residues. CDR3 region: CASSQSGRAQETQYF. In nucleotides, the CDR3 is TGCGCCAGCAGCCAAAGCGGGAGGGCTCAAGAGACCCAGTACTTC.

This clone was seen a handful of times. This chain links TRBV2 with TRBJ1-3; no firm D call. V lost 9 bases and J 2 bases, leaving 11 bases between the germline ends. In germline, CDR1 is SNHLY, CDR2 FYNNEI. The CDR3 totals 13 residues. The CDR3 sequence is CASSRGTGNTIYF. DNA for the CDR3: TGTGCCAGTTCGCGGGGAACTGGAAACACCATATATTTT.